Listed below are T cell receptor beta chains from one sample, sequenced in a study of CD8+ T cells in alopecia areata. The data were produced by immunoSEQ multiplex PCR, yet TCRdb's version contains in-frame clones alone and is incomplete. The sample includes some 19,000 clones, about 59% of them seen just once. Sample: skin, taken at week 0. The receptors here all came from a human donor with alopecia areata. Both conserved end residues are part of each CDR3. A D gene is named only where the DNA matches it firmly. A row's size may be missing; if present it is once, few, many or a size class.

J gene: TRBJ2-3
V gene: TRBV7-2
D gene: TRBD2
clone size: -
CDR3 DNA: TGTGCCAGCAGCGCCGGACTAGCGGGGTCCTACACAGATACGCAGTATTTT
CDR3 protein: CASSAGLAGSYTDTQYF

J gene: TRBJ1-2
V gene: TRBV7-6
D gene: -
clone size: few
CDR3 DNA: TGTGCCAGCAGCTTAGCAGGAGGGTATGGCTACACCTTC
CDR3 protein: CASSLAGGYGYTF

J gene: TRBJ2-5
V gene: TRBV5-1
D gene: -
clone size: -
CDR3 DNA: TGCGCCAGCAGCCTCGTCGCGGGGTCTAAAGAGACCCAGTACTTC
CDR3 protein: CASSLVAGSKETQYF

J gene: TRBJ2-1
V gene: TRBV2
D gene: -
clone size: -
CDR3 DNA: TGTGCCAGCAGTGGGGTAGCGGATAGGTTCTTC
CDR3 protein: CASSGVADRFF

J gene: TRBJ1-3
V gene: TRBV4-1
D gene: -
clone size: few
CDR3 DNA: TGCGCCAGCAGCCAAGCCCAATTTGGGAACACCATATATTTT
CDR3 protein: CASSQAQFGNTIYF

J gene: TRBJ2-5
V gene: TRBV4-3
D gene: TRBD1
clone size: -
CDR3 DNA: TGCGCCAGCAGCCGACAGGGGGGAGAGACCCAGTACTTC
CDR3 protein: CASSRQGGETQYF

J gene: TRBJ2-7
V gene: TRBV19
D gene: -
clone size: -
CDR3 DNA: TGTGCCAGTAGTATAGGCGGTGTGCAAGAATCCTACGAGCAGTACTTC
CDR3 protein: CASSIGGVQESYEQYF

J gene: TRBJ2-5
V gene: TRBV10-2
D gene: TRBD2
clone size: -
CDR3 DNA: TGCGCCAGCAGTGAGGGGATGACTAGCTGGCGGGAGACCCAGTACTTC
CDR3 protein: CASSEGMTSWRETQYF

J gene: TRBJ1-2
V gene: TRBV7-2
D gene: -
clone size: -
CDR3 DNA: TGTGCCAGCAGCTTAGAGACCTATGGCTACACCTTC
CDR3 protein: CASSLETYGYTF

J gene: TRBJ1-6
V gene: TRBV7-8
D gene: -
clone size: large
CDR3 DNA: TGTGCCAGCAGCTCCGGGGGGGATTCACCCCTCCACTTT
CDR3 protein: CASSSGGDSPLHF

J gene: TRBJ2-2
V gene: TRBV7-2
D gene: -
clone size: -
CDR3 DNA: TGTGCCAGCAGCTTAGCGTGGTCCAGACTTTACACCGGGGAGCTGTTTTTT
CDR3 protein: CASSLAWSRLYTGELFF

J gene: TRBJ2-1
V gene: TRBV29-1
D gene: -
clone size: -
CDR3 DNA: TGCAGCGTTGGGGCCTATGAGCAGTTCTTC
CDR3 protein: CSVGAYEQFF

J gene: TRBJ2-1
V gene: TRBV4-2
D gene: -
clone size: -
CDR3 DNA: TGTGCCAGCAGCCAAGACCCGACTCTAGGGGGGCAACAGTTCTTC
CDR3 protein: CASSQDPTLGGQQFF

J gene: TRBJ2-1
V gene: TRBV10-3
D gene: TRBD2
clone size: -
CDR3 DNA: TGTGCCATCAGTGAACCAGCGGGGGGGCTTTACAATGAGCAGTTCTTC
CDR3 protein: CAISEPAGGLYNEQFF

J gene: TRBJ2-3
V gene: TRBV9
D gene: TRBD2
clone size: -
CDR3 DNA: TGTGCCAGCGGACGGACTAGCGGGACCGGCGGGATGACAGATACGCAGTATTTT
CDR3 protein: CASGRTSGTGGMTDTQYF

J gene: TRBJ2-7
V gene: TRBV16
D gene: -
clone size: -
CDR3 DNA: TGTGCCAGCAGCCAGCGGGACGGGGACTACGAGCAGTACTTC
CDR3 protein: CASSQRDGDYEQYF

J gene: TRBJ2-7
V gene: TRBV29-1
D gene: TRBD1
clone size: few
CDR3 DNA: TGCAGCGTTGAAGATAAACAGGGGGCTTTGAACGAGCAGTACTTC
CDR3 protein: CSVEDKQGALNEQYF

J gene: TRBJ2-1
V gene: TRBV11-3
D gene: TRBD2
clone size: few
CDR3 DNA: TGTGCCAGCAGCCTTGGGACTAGCGGGGGGGCCAATGAGCAGTTCTTC
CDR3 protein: CASSLGTSGGANEQFF